Listed below are T cell receptor beta chains from one sample, sequenced in a study of T-cell memory formation after mild COVID-19. Via MiXCR, TCRdb re-called the 5' RACE reads, giving one row per CDR3 protein. Of 300,000 to 400,000 distinct CDR3 sequences in the sample, roughly 15% were seen once. The source material was PBMCs or a T cell subset sorted from them (not recorded which). The receptors stem from a man between 18 and 35 years old who had mild COVID-19 (a few samples of this study predate the infection). Cell type and time point are not known. CDR3s include the opening cysteine and the closing phenylalanine or tryptophan. A D gene is named only where the DNA matches it firmly. Clone size is shown for a subset of rows, as once, few, many or a class of expanded clone.

TRBJ2-7 | . | TRBV20-1 | . | TGCAGTGCTAGAGATGGGGGGGCGTACGAGCAGTACTTC | CSARDGGAYEQYF
TRBJ2-3 | . | TRBV6-5 | few | TGTGCCAGCAGTCTGCAAGCAGGGGGGACAACAGATACGCAGTATTTT | CASSLQAGGTTDTQYF
TRBJ2-2 | TRBD1 | TRBV19 | . | TGTGCCAGTAGGGACAGGGGTGAAACCGGGGAGCTGTTTTTT | CASRDRGETGELFF
TRBJ2-3 | TRBD2 | TRBV27 | . | TGTGCCAGCAACGGGGGGGCCGAAGATACGCAGTATTTT | CASNGGAEDTQYF
TRBJ2-2 | TRBD1 | TRBV7-8 | . | TGTGCCAGCAGGTGGACAGGGGTCACCGGGGAGCTGTTTTTT | CASRWTGVTGELFF
TRBJ1-2 | . | TRBV6-2/TRBV6-3 | . | TGTGCCAGCAGTTACCTGGAGGGCTACACCTTC | CASSYLEGYTF
TRBJ1-2 | . | TRBV7-6 | . | TGTGCCAGCAGCTTAGGGGGTTACGGCGGCTACACCTTC | CASSLGGYGGYTF
TRBJ2-5 | TRBD2 | TRBV4-2 | few | TGTGCCAGCAGGGGGGCTAGCGGGGGGCAAGAGACCCAGTACTTC | CASRGASGGQETQYF
TRBJ2-1 | TRBD1 | TRBV4-2 | many | TGTGCCAGCAGCCAAGATCTGAAGGGGGCGAATGAGCAGTTCTTC | CASSQDLKGANEQFF
TRBJ1-5 | . | TRBV12-3/TRBV12-4 | . | TGTGCCAGCAGTTTTTCGGGTAGCAATCAGCCCCAGCATTTT | CASSFSGSNQPQHF
TRBJ2-2 | . | TRBV5-1 | . | TGCGCCAGCGGAGGTGGGAACACCGGGGAGCTGTTTTTT | CASGGGNTGELFF
TRBJ2-3 | TRBD1 | TRBV3-1 | few | TGTGCCAGCAGCCAGGAGGGGGACAGGGGTTGGTATACGCAGTATTTT | CASSQEGDRGWYTQYF
TRBJ2-2 | TRBD1 | TRBV10-3 | . | TGTGCCATCAGGGGCGGACAGGGGCAAAACACCGGGGAGCTGTTTTTT | CAIRGGQGQNTGELFF
TRBJ1-2 | . | TRBV7-6 | few | TGTGCCAGCAGCTTAGCGCCGTCCGCTGGCTACACCTTC | CASSLAPSAGYTF
TRBJ1-1 | TRBD1 | TRBV7-9 | once | TGTGCCAGCAGCAAGGGACAGGGTGAAACTGAAGCTTTCTTT | CASSKGQGETEAFF
TRBJ2-1 | . | TRBV5-1 | . | TGCGCCAGCAGCTGGAGGACCACAACCGATGAGCAGTTCTTC | CASSWRTTTDEQFF
TRBJ1-2 | TRBD1 | TRBV3-1 | few | TGTGCCAGCAGCACAACAGGGGGGGAGGTCTATGGCTACACCTTC | CASSTTGGEVYGYTF
TRBJ2-3 | . | TRBV4-1 | many | TGCGCCAGCAGCCAAGGGGGAGATACGCAGTATTTT | CASSQGGDTQYF
TRBJ2-3 | TRBD2 | TRBV6-1 | few | TGTGCCAGCAGTGAAGCGAAACTAGCGCCAGATACGCAGTATTTT | CASSEAKLAPDTQYF
TRBJ2-7 | . | TRBV6-5 | . | TGTGCCAGCAGGGAGGACGCTCGGGCCCGAGCCTACGAGCAGTACTTC | CASREDARARAYEQYF
TRBJ2-7 | TRBD2 | TRBV9 | few | TGTGCCAGCAGCGTAGGAGCGGGACTAACCTACGAGCAGTACTTC | CASSVGAGLTYEQYF
TRBJ2-5 | . | TRBV12-3/TRBV12-4 | many | TGTGCCAGCAGAAGGACACGCCAAGAGACCCAGTACTTC | CASRRTRQETQYF
TRBJ2-3 | TRBD1 | TRBV12-3/TRBV12-4 | . | TGTGCCAGCAGAAAACAGGGGAGCACAGATACGCAGTATTTT | CASRKQGSTDTQYF
TRBJ2-1 | . | TRBV12-3/TRBV12-4 | once | TGTGCCAGCAGACCCGACCCTGGGAATGAGCAGTTCTTC | CASRPDPGNEQFF
TRBJ1-1 | . | TRBV30 | few | TGTGCCTGGAGGGCACTGGGTAGGGCTTTCTTT | CAWRALGRAFF
TRBJ2-2 | . | TRBV5-1 | . | TGCGCCAGCAGTCCCGGAAGGACAAGTCCCGCCACCGGGGAGCTGTTTTTT | CASSPGRTSPATGELFF
TRBJ1-1 | TRBD1 | TRBV7-2 | . | TGTGCCAGCAGCTTACAAACTACAGGGGGCACTGAAGCTTTCTTT | CASSLQTTGGTEAFF
TRBJ2-1 | TRBD2 | TRBV6-2/TRBV6-3 | few | TGTGCCAGCAGTTATGGGGGGGGATCTCGGGATGAGCAGTTCTTC | CASSYGGGSRDEQFF
TRBJ2-5 | . | TRBV7-2 | . | TGTGCCAGCAGCTTAGTAACGGATTGGGCAGAGACCCAGTACTTC | CASSLVTDWAETQYF
TRBJ1-1 | . | TRBV6-2/TRBV6-3 | . | TGTGCCAGCAGCTTCACTGGACTGCTAATTGAAGCTTTCTTT | CASSFTGLLIEAFF
TRBJ2-2 | . | TRBV7-9 | few | TGTGCCAGCACCACGAGTATCTTGTACACCGGGGAGCTGTTTTTT | CASTTSILYTGELFF
TRBJ2-2 | TRBD1 | TRBV6-6 | few | TGTGCCGGTCGACAGGGGCCGGACACCGGGGAGCTGTTTTTT | CAGRQGPDTGELFF
TRBJ2-1 | TRBD2 | TRBV9 | . | TGTGCCAGCAGCCCCAGGACTAGCGGGGGGTCCGGGCAGTTCTTC | CASSPRTSGGSGQFF
TRBJ2-5 | . | TRBV7-2 | many | TGTGCCAGCAGCTTACTAGAGCGATGGGGGACCCAGTACTTC | CASSLLERWGTQYF
TRBJ2-7 | . | TRBV19 | few | TGTGCCAGTAGTCCCCAGGGTAGGAGCTCCTACGAGCAGTACTTC | CASSPQGRSSYEQYF
TRBJ1-6 | . | TRBV12-3/TRBV12-4 | . | TGTGCCAGCAGCCCTTCGGGGTCGTTTTCACCCCTCCACTTT | CASSPSGSFSPLHF
TRBJ2-5 | TRBD2 | TRBV6-5 | few | TGTGCCAGCAGTTACTCGGCTAGCGGGGGACCAAAAGAGACCCAGTACTTC | CASSYSASGGPKETQYF
TRBJ2-1 | . | TRBV10-3 | many | TGTGCCATCACCCGGACCGAGGGAACCCATGAGCAGTTCTTC | CAITRTEGTHEQFF
TRBJ2-5 | . | TRBV7-8 | . | TGTGCCAGCAGCCCCGGGCCAGGGTTCGGAGAGACCCAGTACTTC | CASSPGPGFGETQYF
TRBJ1-3 | . | TRBV7-2 | . | TGTGCCAGCAGCTATGGGCCCTCGGGCGGAAACACCATATATTTT | CASSYGPSGGNTIYF
TRBJ1-1 | . | TRBV2 | . | TGTGCCAGCTTCCGGGTGGGCACTGAAGCTTTCTTT | CASFRVGTEAFF